This T cell receptor beta chain was sequenced during a study of CD8+CD57+ T cells in acquired aplastic anemia. Whole-study context: CD4+ and CD8+ cells, once sorted, gave DNA averaging roughly 3 ug. The study's findings and limits: Between patients and controls, CD8+ Simpson's diversity did not vary significantly.

Sequencing involved patients with CD8+CD57+ cell expansion previously shown by flow cytometry. Acquired aplastic anemia of severe grade affected all patients. TCR beta VDJ and CDR3 were profiled, and genomic DNA was the template. TCRdb re-derived calls from the reads in MiXCR, one entry per CDR3 protein. The sample consists of under 350,000 distinct CDR3 sequences, around three fifths of them appearing once. As to this clonotype: Its antigen is unidentified.

After removal of 6 bases from V and 4 bases from J, the junction contained 12 bases not matched to a gene. This CDR3 contains 17 residues. Germline V gene data show CDR1 as SNHLY and CDR2 as FYNNEI. V gene TRBV2 combines with J gene TRBJ2-3; 11 bases agree with TRBD2. This clonotype was sampled from a human donor with aplastic anemia. Sequenced: sorted CD4+, CD8+, or CD8+CD57+ T cells (not recorded which) from PBMCs. In nucleotides, the CDR3 is TGTGCCAGCAGCCTGATAGCGGGAGGGCGATATTCAGATACGCAGTATTTT. Translation: CASSLIAGGRYSDTQYF.